A single sample gave rise to the 2 T cell receptor beta chains below, sequenced in a study of T cells in Graves' hyperthyroidism and ophthalmopathy. Using RNA transcripts as the source, TCR beta CDR3 regions were amplified. A first-round RT-PCR of the TCR CDR3 used the HTBI primer set. In TCRdb, the multiplex PCR reads were re-called with MiXCR into one record per CDR3 protein. This table has 45,000 to 60,000 distinct CDR3 sequences, 49% appearing once. Sequences were obtained from blood. The origin of the receptors is a woman between 25 and 40 years old with Graves' ophthalmopathy.

This clonotype came up a few times. It is likely a read error, because the conserved phenylalanine at the end of the CDR3 is missing. It is unclear where the CDR3 begins or ends on the DNA, so no DNA is shown, and the CDR3 is as TCRdb lists it. This chain uses TRBV7-3 with TRBJ2-3. The CDR3 numbers 9 amino acids, ends counted. Germline V CDR1 and CDR2: SGHTA, FQGTGA. The CDR3 is CASSLNHRR.

This clonotype was found a few times. The V and J genes are TRBV30 and TRBJ2-1; 9 positions match TRBD2. Germline V lookup: CDR1 GTSNPN, CDR2 SVGIG (reference sequence). V lost 0 bases and J lost 7; bases outside the gene matches: 7. The CDR3 runs 15 residues. The DNA for the CDR3 is TGTGCCTGGAGTGTACGTTTAGCGGGAGCGAATGAGCAGTTCTTC. It encodes CAWSVRLAGANEQFF.